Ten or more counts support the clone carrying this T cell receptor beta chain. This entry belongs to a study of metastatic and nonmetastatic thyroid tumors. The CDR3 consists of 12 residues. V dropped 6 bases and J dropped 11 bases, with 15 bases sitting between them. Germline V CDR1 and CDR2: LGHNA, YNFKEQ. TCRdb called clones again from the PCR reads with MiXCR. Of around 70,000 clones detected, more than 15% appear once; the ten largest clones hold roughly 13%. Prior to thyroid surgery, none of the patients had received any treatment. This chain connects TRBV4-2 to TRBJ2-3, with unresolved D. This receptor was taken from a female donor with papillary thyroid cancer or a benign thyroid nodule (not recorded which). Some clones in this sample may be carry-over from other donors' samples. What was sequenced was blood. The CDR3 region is CASRPTGSEQYF. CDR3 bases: TGTGCCAGCAGGCCCACTGGCTCAGAGCAGTATTTT.